The sequence of this TCR beta chain was determined in a study of T cell responses to AZD1222 COVID-19 vaccine. Study background: Second doses at about 4 or about 12 weeks were pooled. Notes on the study in general: Dominant CD4 TCR responses targeted spike regions 160-218 and 743-854. In a largely white British group with more females than males, clonal diversity was possibly underestimated.

In the case of this clone: Its cognate antigen is unknown.

Some clones are missing from TCRdb's copy, which holds only in-frame ones; the method was immunoSEQ multiplex PCR. Of 120,000 or so clones listed, 88% are singletons. The sequences come from peripheral blood, collected on day 0 of AZD1222 vaccination. The source is an adult in good health.

The CDR3 region has the DNA TGTGCCACGTGGGACCAACTCGGCGAGCAGTACTTC. Translation: CATWDQLGEQYF. V and J are TRBV28 and TRBJ2-7, with D perhaps given as TRBD1 or TRBD2 (5 bases each). Trimming took off 10 bases at V and 6 bases at J, with 16 bases between the two ends. CDR3 length: 12 amino acids. Looked up from germline, CDR1 is MDHEN and CDR2 is SYDVKM.